This TCR beta chain was observed in a study of cytomegalovirus exposure and HLA in healthy donors. Findings of the study overall: The authors enumerated over 150 TCR beta chains as linked to cytomegalovirus. Differences between HLA loci emerged in a later analysis of TCR association rates, with DRB1 most and HLA-C fewest. On later analysis, the bulk of CMV-associated TCR beta chains appeared to be HLA-restricted. TCR beta V- and J-gene trimming was later associated with a missense DCLRE1C variant.

The PCR made use of 60 Vbeta and 13 Jbeta primers. Here immunoSEQ multiplex PCR was the method, and the copy in TCRdb shows in-frame clones only, minus some. Found here are roughly 170,000 clones, roughly 82% of them singletons; the top ten hold more than 0.95%. The CDR3 consists of 16 residues. Germline-derived CDR1 and CDR2 are MNHEY and SMNVEV (reference sequence). V lost 4 bases and J 4 bases, leaving 18 bases between the germline ends. About this clone itself: What it recognizes is unknown.

Sequenced input: PBMCs. V is TRBV27 and J is TRBJ2-3, with D possibly being TRBD2 (7 bases). This sequence originates from a girl under 10 years old in good health and CMV-seropositive. CDR3 region: CASSSLRGALADTQYF. CDR3 nucleotide sequence: TGTGCCAGCAGTTCCCTCCGGGGGGCTCTCGCAGATACGCAGTATTTT.